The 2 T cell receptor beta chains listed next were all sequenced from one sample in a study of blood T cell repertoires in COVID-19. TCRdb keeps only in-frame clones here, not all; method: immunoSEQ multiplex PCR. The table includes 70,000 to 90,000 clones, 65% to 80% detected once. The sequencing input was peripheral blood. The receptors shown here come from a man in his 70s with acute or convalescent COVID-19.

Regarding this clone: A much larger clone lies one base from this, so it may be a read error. CDR3: CASSSGQGNYGYTF. CDR3 bases: TGTGCCAGCAGCTCCGGACAGGGGAACTATGGCTACACCTTC. The gene calls are TRBV11-2 and TRBJ1-2, with 9 nucleotides matching TRBD1. Per germline, CDR1 SGHAT and CDR2 FQNNGV. The junction had 2 bases not matched to a gene; V was cut back by 4 bases and J by 2 bases. This CDR3 is built from 14 residues.

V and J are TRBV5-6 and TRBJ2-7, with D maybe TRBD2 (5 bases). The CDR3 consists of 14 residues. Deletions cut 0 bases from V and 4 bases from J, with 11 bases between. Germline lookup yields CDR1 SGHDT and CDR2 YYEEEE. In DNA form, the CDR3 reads TGTGCCAGCAGCTTGGGGTTCGGGGAGTACGAGCAGTACTTC. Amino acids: CASSLGFGEYEQYF.